The 14 T cell receptor beta chains below come from one sample, sequenced in a study of Ad26.COV2.S vaccination and SARS-CoV-2 variants. Treatment defined: some 20 received Ad26.COV2.S at low or high dose, single or two shots; five or six received placebo; per-sample allocation not given. Repertoires come from day 63 after the first vaccine or placebo injection. Repertoires were generated with immunoSEQ multiplex PCR, while TCRdb's copy carries only in-frame clones and drops some. Here the sample spans around 300,000 clones, approximately 86% being singletons. The sequences come from peripheral blood, collected in a trial of Ad26.COV2.S vaccine versus placebo. The source is a person aged 18 to 65 who received the Ad26.COV2.S COVID-19 vaccine or a placebo.

This rearrangement joins TRBV5-1 to TRBJ2-1; 12 bases fit TRBD2. The length of the CDR3 is 14 residues. Trimming removed 4 bases from V and 7 bases from J; junction bases left unmatched: 3. The germline V gene has CDR1 SGHRS and CDR2 YFSETQ. CDR3 DNA sequence: TGCGCCAGCAGCCAGACTAGCGGGAGTAATGAGCAGTTCTTC. It is translated as CASSQTSGSNEQFF.

V is TRBV13 and J is TRBJ1-5; D is possibly TRBD1 (6 bases). Germline lookup yields CDR1 PRHDT and CDR2 FYEKMQ (reference sequence). The CDR3 is made up of 15 amino acids. V lost 0 bases and J 6 bases, leaving 12 bases between the germline ends. The CDR3 spells CASSLGRQVGQPQHF. The CDR3 bases are TGTGCCAGCAGCTTAGGCCGACAGGTTGGTCAGCCCCAGCATTTT.

The chain is built from TRBV19 and TRBJ2-1, with D unclear. V was shortened by 6 bases and J by 4 bases, with 16 bases between the two germline ends. CDR3 length equals 15 residues. Germline V gene data show CDR1 as LNHDA and CDR2 as SQIVND (reference sequence). The DNA for the CDR3 is TGTGCCAGTAGCCCTGCGTGGGTGTCTTACAATGAGCAGTTCTTC. Its protein is CASSPAWVSYNEQFF.

This rearrangement joins TRBV30 to TRBJ2-6, with TRBD1 as a possible D gene (6 bases). The CDR3 consists of 14 residues. Looked up from germline, CDR1 is GTSNPN and CDR2 is SVGIG (reference sequence). Trimming cost V 2 bases and J 3 bases, with 8 bases left between them. The CDR3 spells CAWSTRGGANVLTF. For the CDR3, the DNA is TGTGCCTGGAGTACCAGGGGTGGGGCCAACGTCCTGACTTTC.

J is TRBJ1-2 and V is TRBV3-1 (or the pseudogene TRBV3-2), with a possible D match to TRBD1 (5 bases). The CDR3 has 17 residues. Trimming removed 4 bases from V and 3 bases from J, with 21 bases in between. Germline V gene lookup returns CDR1 LGHDT and CDR2 YNNKEL (reference sequence). The CDR3: CASSPLPLGTDHYGYTF. In nucleotides, the CDR3 is TGTGCCAGCAGCCCGTTACCGCTCGGGACGGACCACTATGGCTACACCTTC.

CDR3 DNA: TGTGCCAGCAGTCCCTTCAAGGGGGCTAAATCCTACGAGCAGTACTTC. Amino acid sequence: CASSPFKGAKSYEQYF. The V call is TRBV6-2 or TRBV6-3, the J call TRBJ2-7; 7 nucleotides agree with TRBD1. The CDR3 is made up of 16 amino acids. With 5 bases clipped from V and 1 base from J, the junction kept 11 bases outside the gene matches. CDR1 is MNHEY and CDR2 is SVGEGT in the germline V gene.

This clone showed up just once. The genes are TRBV18 and TRBJ2-1, with D tentatively TRBD2 (6 bases). Trimming shortened V by 2 bases and J by 4 bases, and 15 bases separated the two germline ends. Germline V gene sequence: CDR1 KGHSH, CDR2 LQKENI. CDR3 size: 16 residues. The CDR3 loop reads CASSPSAGGIYNEQFF. The CDR3 DNA follows: TGTGCCAGCTCACCAAGCGCGGGCGGGATTTACAATGAGCAGTTCTTC.

The table lists this clone with a count of one. This sequence joins TRBV5-1 and TRBJ2-2, with TRBD2 as a possible D gene (6 bases). The V end lost 2 bases, the J end lost 2 bases, and 16 bases lay between the germline ends. Germline CDR1 SGHRS, CDR2 YFSETQ. The CDR3 runs to 17 residues. The CDR3 loop reads CASSLDGSPDNTGELFF. CDR3 in DNA: TGCGCCAGCAGCTTAGACGGGAGCCCCGATAACACCGGGGAGCTGTTTTTT.

The chain recombines TRBV2 with TRBJ2-7; D may correspond to TRBD1 or TRBD2 (5 bases each). Germline CDR1 and CDR2: SNHLY and FYNNEI. V dropped 6 bases and J dropped 3 bases, with 12 bases sitting between them. CDR3 size: 13 residues. CDR3 amino acids: CASRRDRDYEQYF. CDR3 in DNA: TGTGCCAGCAGACGGGACCGCGACTACGAGCAGTACTTC.

The chain recombines TRBV27 with TRBJ2-5, with D possibly matching TRBD1 (7 bases). The CDR3 has 14 residues. Between the trimmed V and J ends, which lost 6 bases and 4 bases, there was a span of 15 bases. Germline V gives CDR1 MNHEY, CDR2 SMNVEV (reference sequence). CDR3 loop: CASRDQGGGETQYF. The CDR3 DNA is TGTGCCAGCAGAGATCAGGGGGGAGGAGAGACCCAGTACTTC.

The chain links TRBV7-9 to TRBJ2-5; weak D call: TRBD2 (6 bases). V was trimmed by 5 bases and J by 0 bases, leaving 16 bases between them. Germline values: CDR1 SEHNR, CDR2 FQNEAQ (reference sequence). This CDR3 is 16 amino acids long. In DNA form, the CDR3 reads TGTGCCAGCAGCCTTGGGGAGGAAAAGTACCAAGAGACCCAGTACTTC. Its translation: CASSLGEEKYQETQYF.

The rearrangement joins TRBV7-9 to TRBJ2-7, with D unclear. The CDR3 loop spans 15 amino acids. From germline, CDR1 is SEHNR and CDR2 FQNEAQ (reference sequence). V lost 0 bases, J lost 2 bases, and 11 bases lay in between. CDR3 in DNA: TGTGCCAGCAGCTTAGCGGTCGGGCCTACCTACGAGCAGTACTTC. It specifies CASSLAVGPTYEQYF.

Here the CDR3 DNA reads TGTGCCAGCAGTGACATAGCGGGCAGCTCCTACAATGAGCAGTTCTTC. Its translation: CASSDIAGSSYNEQFF. The chain has TRBV6-4 and TRBJ2-1; 7 bases are a match to TRBD2. Trimming cost V 2 bases and J 0 bases; bases outside gene matches: 4. Germline assignment: CDR1 MRHNA and CDR2 SNTAGT. The CDR3 is 16 residues long.

This clone was seen only once. This chain links TRBV18 with TRBJ2-7, with D tentatively TRBD1 or TRBD2 (5 bases each). This CDR3 spans 15 amino acids. V shed 2 bases and J shed 6 bases, with 17 bases lying between them. The germline CDR1 and CDR2 sequences are KGHSH and LQKENI. This CDR3 reads CASSPGTSSTGEQYF. In nucleotides, the CDR3 is TGTGCCAGCTCACCAGGGACCAGCTCAACCGGCGAGCAGTACTTC.